This T cell receptor (beta chain) originates from a study of cytomegalovirus exposure and HLA in healthy donors. Study-wide background: Counted in an early data release were 75 million to 85 million unique TCRs from HLA-typed donors. Whole-study results and caveats: Investigators reported under 200 TCR beta chains as tied to cytomegalovirus. Some highly shared sequence variants likely arose as a pipeline artifact.

V was shortened by 5 bases and J by 3 bases, with 14 bases between the two germline ends. Germline CDR1 MNHEY, CDR2 SVGAGI. This CDR3 has 15 residues. Of note for this clone: No antigen is known for it.

60 Vbeta and 13 Jbeta primers were used in PCR. The repertoire was sequenced with immunoSEQ multiplex PCR; TCRdb's copy has only in-frame clones and lacks some. The sample shows about 180,000 clones, 65% to 85% of them seen only once. This chain joins TRBV6-5 and TRBJ1-5; D might be TRBD1 (6 bases). Material for sequencing was PBMCs. This TCR was sampled from a girl under 18 in good health and CMV-seropositive. CDR3 sequence (DNA): TGTGCCAGCAGTAGAGCGGGGGCCGTCAATCAGCCCCAGCATTTT. As protein: CASSRAGAVNQPQHF.